The rows below give T cell receptor beta chains drawn from one sample of a study of Graves' ophthalmopathy and Graves' hyperthyroidism. TCRdb processed the multiplex PCR reads anew with MiXCR; each CDR3 protein has one entry. The sample includes around 590,000 distinct CDR3 sequences, 35% to 45% of them seen just once. Sequencing was done on a sample of peripheral blood or thyroid tissue (not recorded which). The receptor set was obtained from an adult man with Graves' hyperthyroidism. Each CDR3 is given with its conserved first and last residue. D genes are given only for firm matches. Not all rows give a size; the values are once, few, many and, for expanded clones, a class.

TRBJ2-5	.	.	TRBV6-1	13	CASSERVRETQYF	TGTGCCAGCAGTGAAAGGGTGCGAGAGACCCAGTACTTC
TRBJ2-2	many	TRBD1	TRBV7-9	15	CASSLQGTNTGELFF	TGTGCCAGCAGTTTACAGGGGACCAACACCGGGGAGCTGTTTTTT
TRBJ2-7	.	.	TRBV24-1	14	CATSAVLRTYEQYF	TGTGCCACCAGTGCTGTCCTTCGGACCTACGAGCAGTACTTC
TRBJ2-2	many	TRBD1	TRBV29-1	14	CSVERDRAPGELFF	TGCAGCGTTGAAAGGGACAGGGCCCCCGGGGAGCTGTTTTTT
TRBJ1-2	.	.	TRBV19	13	CASSIRQSYGYIF	TGTGCCAGTAGTATACGACAGAGCTATGGCTACATCTTC
TRBJ1-1	.	TRBD1	TRBV20-1	12	CRARQGANEAFF	TGCAGGGCAAGACAGGGGGCGAATGAAGCTTTCTTT
TRBJ1-1	many	.	TRBV10-3	13	CAISKGLGTEAFF	TGTGCCATCAGTAAGGGGCTAGGGACTGAAGCTTTCTTT
TRBJ2-3	many	.	TRBV7-8	14	CASSLLGLADTQYF	TGTGCCAGCAGCTTACTTGGGTTGGCAGATACGCAGTATTTT
TRBJ1-1	many	.	TRBV2	14	CASSPLRANTEAFF	TGTGCCAGCAGCCCCCTCCGGGCTAACACTGAAGCTTTCTTT
TRBJ2-5	many	.	TRBV14	13	CASSQNSQETQYF	TGTGCCAGCAGCCAAAACAGTCAAGAGACCCAGTACTTC
TRBJ1-6	.	TRBD1	TRBV2	17	CASSDHGRGRRNSPLYF	TGTGCCAGCAGTGATCACGGCAGGGGGCGTCGGAATTCACCCCTCTACTTT
TRBJ2-3	.	.	TRBV12-3/TRBV12-4	14	CASRTAGSTDTQYF	TGTGCCAGCAGGACCGCAGGGAGCACAGATACGCAGTATTTT
TRBJ2-7	many	.	TRBV9	14	CASSVATGNYEQYF	TGTGCCAGCAGCGTAGCTACAGGAAACTACGAGCAGTACTTC
TRBJ2-7	many	.	TRBV29-1	13	CSYNQGGGYEQYF	TGCAGCTATAACCAGGGAGGAGGATACGAGCAGTACTTC
TRBJ2-1	once	.	TRBV7-6	14	CASSLTTSNNEQFF	TGTGCCAGCAGCTTGACCACTAGCAACAATGAGCAGTTCTTC
TRBJ2-7	many	TRBD2	TRBV25-1	15	CASSEFGTSGYEQYF	TGTGCCAGCAGTGAATTTGGGACTAGCGGCTACGAGCAGTACTTC
TRBJ1-5	once	.	TRBV20-1	14	CSAREAGRGETQHF	TGCAGTGCTAGAGAGGCGGGCAGAGGGGAGACCCAGCATTTT
TRBJ2-7	many	.	TRBV18	12	CASSPGNYEQYF	TGTGCCAGCTCACCAGGGAACTACGAGCAGTACTTC
TRBJ2-1	.	.	TRBV12-3/TRBV12-4	15	CASSLYRGAYNEQFF	TGTGCCAGCAGCTTGTATCGAGGAGCTTACAATGAGCAGTTCTTC
TRBJ1-2	many	TRBD1	TRBV28	14	CASIRDSGNYGYTF	TGTGCCAGCATTAGGGACAGTGGGAACTATGGCTACACCTTC
TRBJ2-1	.	.	TRBV29-1	11	CSAIFRNEQFF	TGCAGCGCCATTTTCAGGAATGAGCAGTTCTTC
TRBJ2-7	many	.	TRBV6-5	13	CASSYSPTTEQYF	TGTGCCAGCAGTTACTCCCCGACAACCGAGCAGTACTTC
TRBJ1-1	.	.	TRBV6-1	15	CATLSLNRANTEAFF	TGTGCCACTCTAAGCTTGAACAGGGCTAACACTGAAGCTTTCTTT
TRBJ2-7	many	TRBD2	TRBV13	14	CASSLLAGDNEQYF	TGTGCCAGCAGCTTACTAGCGGGAGACAACGAGCAGTACTTC
TRBJ1-5	many	TRBD1	TRBV24-1	16	CATSGQGDPRHQPQHF	TGTGCCACCAGCGGACAGGGGGACCCCAGACATCAGCCCCAGCATTTT
TRBJ1-3	few	.	TRBV3-1	16	CASSQESLSVGNTIYF	TGTGCCAGCAGCCAAGAGAGCCTGTCCGTGGGAAACACCATATATTTT
TRBJ1-5	.	.	TRBV2	15	CASSGGEGNNQPQHF	TGTGCCAGCAGTGGAGGAGAGGGGAACAATCAGCCCCAGCATTTT
TRBJ1-4	.	.	TRBV20-1	13	CSASVDRREKLFF	TGCAGTGCTAGTGTAGACAGAAGGGAAAAACTGTTTTTT
TRBJ2-7	many	.	TRBV7-9	13	CASSGRYGYEQYF	TGTGCCAGCTCAGGGCGGTACGGCTACGAGCAGTACTTC
TRBJ1-5	many	.	TRBV6-5	14	CASSARVGNQPQHF	TGTGCCAGCAGTGCCAGGGTCGGCAATCAGCCCCAGCATTTT
TRBJ2-5	many	.	TRBV7-7	13	CASSLVAQETQYF	TGTGCTAGCAGCTTAGTCGCTCAAGAGACCCAGTACTTC
TRBJ1-2	few	TRBD1	TRBV2	15	CASSFSDRGESGYTF	TGTGCCAGCAGTTTCTCGGACAGGGGTGAGAGTGGCTACACCTTC
TRBJ2-2	.	TRBD2	TRBV7-2	18	CASSLGRTSGSRTGELFF	TGTGCCAGCAGCTTAGGGCGGACTAGCGGGAGTCGCACCGGGGAGCTGTTTTTT
TRBJ2-5	many	.	TRBV29-1	11	CSVENGETQYF	TGCAGCGTTGAAAACGGGGAGACCCAGTACTTC
TRBJ1-1	many	TRBD1	TRBV29-1	14	CSVIRQGVNTEAFF	TGCAGCGTTATCCGACAGGGGGTTAACACTGAAGCTTTCTTT
TRBJ2-7	many	.	TRBV20-1	11	CSARFWEEQYF	TGCAGTGCTAGGTTTTGGGAGGAGCAGTACTTC
TRBJ2-2	many	TRBD2	TRBV2	16	CASSTGTSGWTGELFF	TGTGCCAGCAGTACCGGGACTAGCGGGTGGACCGGGGAGCTGTTTTTT
TRBJ1-2	.	.	TRBV29-1	13	CSVEDRQHYGYTF	TGCAGCGTTGAAGATCGGCAGCACTATGGCTACACCTTC
TRBJ2-5	many	TRBD2	TRBV7-2	16	CASSLIGGTSVETQYF	TGTGCCAGCAGCTTAATTGGGGGGACTAGTGTTGAGACCCAGTACTTC
TRBJ2-7	many	TRBD2	TRBV12-3/TRBV12-4	13	CASLLAPEGEQYF	TGTGCCAGCCTACTAGCGCCCGAGGGTGAGCAGTACTTC
TRBJ2-7	.	.	TRBV24-1	13	CATSGGGTYEQYF	TGTGCCACCAGTGGAGGGGGTACCTACGAGCAGTACTTC
TRBJ2-5	once	.	TRBV6-6	16	CASSYSSGRLGGTQYF	TGTGCCAGCAGTTACTCGAGCGGCCGCCTAGGGGGGACCCAGTACTTC
TRBJ1-3	.	.	TRBV20-1	12	CSARDDGSTIYF	TGCAGTGCTAGAGATGACGGAAGCACCATATATTTT
TRBJ1-4	many	.	TRBV24-1	13	CATSAGLNEKLFF	TGTGCCACCAGTGCCGGCCTTAATGAAAAACTGTTTTTT
TRBJ2-1	once	.	TRBV7-3	14	CASSLNKVDNEQFF	TGTGCCAGCAGCTTAAACAAGGTAGACAATGAGCAGTTCTTC
TRBJ1-1	many	.	TRBV6-1	12	CASSDVLAEAFF	TGTGCCAGCAGTGATGTCTTGGCTGAAGCTTTCTTT
TRBJ1-4	.	TRBD1	TRBV5-6	15	CASSRGQGAFRKLFF	TGTGCCAGCAGCCGAGGACAGGGGGCTTTTCGAAAACTGTTTTTT
TRBJ1-5	.	.	TRBV20-1	18	CSARVRAPPQQTNQPQHF	TGCAGTGCTAGAGTCCGCGCCCCCCCGCAGCAGACCAATCAGCCCCAGCATTTT
TRBJ1-5	.	.	TRBV10-3	13	CAISPDTYQPQHF	TGTGCCATCAGTCCAGACACGTATCAGCCCCAGCATTTT
TRBJ1-5	.	.	TRBV7-9	14	CASSLVGGIANEHF	TGTGCCAGCAGCTTAGTGGGAGGGATAGCCAATGAGCATTTT
TRBJ2-7	many	.	TRBV14	12	CASSPQGLGQYF	TGTGCCAGCAGCCCGCAGGGCCTAGGGCAGTACTTC
TRBJ1-3	.	.	TRBV9	15	CASSQGPATGNTIYF	TGTGCCAGCAGCCAAGGGCCAGCAACTGGAAACACCATATATTTT
TRBJ2-7	many	TRBD2	TRBV5-4	14	CASSFSGSRGEQYF	TGTGCCAGCAGCTTTAGCGGGAGCAGAGGGGAGCAGTACTTC
TRBJ1-2	once	.	TRBV9	10	CASSPKDYTF	TGTGCCAGCAGCCCGAAGGATTACACCTTC
TRBJ2-5	.	TRBD1	TRBV28	18	CASSTRTGGEVAAETQYF	TGTGCCAGCAGTACAAGGACAGGGGGCGAGGTAGCCGCAGAGACCCAGTACTTC